A single sample is the source of the 25 T cell receptor beta chains below, sequenced in a study of T cell responses to AZD1222 COVID-19 vaccine. Using immunoSEQ multiplex PCR, the repertoire was profiled, and TCRdb retains in-frame clones only, with some absent. The sample lists some 95,000 clones, roughly 89% occurring once. The material sequenced was peripheral blood, taken on day 0 of AZD1222 vaccination. The source is an adult in good health.

The J gene is TRBJ1-3, the V gene TRBV19, with TRBD1 as a possible D gene (6 bases). Germline lookup yields CDR1 LNHDA and CDR2 SQIVND (reference sequence). This CDR3 region has 14 residues. V lost 7 bases to trimming and J lost 0 bases, with 10 bases between them. DNA for the CDR3: TGTGCCAGTACTGAGACAGGCTCTGGAAACACCATATATTTT. Protein product: CASTETGSGNTIYF.

This clone was picked up a small number of times. This sequence joins TRBV11-2 and TRBJ1-5, with unresolved D. In germline, CDR1 is SGHAT, CDR2 FQNNGV. V lost 4 bases to trimming and J lost 3 bases, with 7 bases between them. The CDR3 extends over 13 amino acids. Written as DNA, the CDR3 is TGTGCCAGCAGCTCGCGACCCAATCAGCCCCAGCATTTT. It encodes CASSSRPNQPQHF.

The rearrangement joins TRBV4-2 to TRBJ1-4; D is uncertain. The CDR3 sequence is 14 residues long. Trimming removed 0 bases at V and 10 bases at J, with 12 bases between. Germline CDR1 is LGHNA and CDR2 is YNFKEQ. CDR3 in amino acids: CASSQERAAGKLFF. In nucleotides, the CDR3 is TGTGCCAGCAGCCAAGAAAGGGCGGCTGGAAAACTGTTTTTT.

There are a few counts of this clone. This chain uses TRBV30 with TRBJ1-6; D is ambiguous. Germline V gene sequence: CDR1 GTSNPN, CDR2 SVGIG (reference sequence). The CDR3 sequence is 8 residues long. V lost 8 bases and J 11 bases, leaving 4 bases between the germline ends. The CDR3 DNA reads TGTGCCCCAACACCCCTCCACTTT. Amino acids: CAPTPLHF.

V usage is TRBV12-3 or TRBV12-4 and J usage is TRBJ1-2, with a weak D call TRBD1 (5 bases). This CDR3 is 10 amino acids long. Trimming shortened V by 7 bases and J by 8 bases, and 8 bases separated the two germline ends. Written as DNA, the CDR3 is TGTGCCAGCACCGAGGGGGGCTACACCTTC. As protein: CASTEGGYTF.

V and J are TRBV12-3 or TRBV12-4 and TRBJ2-7; 7 nucleotides align to TRBD1. J lost 3 bases, V lost 5 bases, and 4 bases had no gene match. CDR3 length: 13 residues. The CDR3 is CASSLYRGYEQYF. The DNA for the CDR3 is TGTGCCAGCAGTCTTTACAGGGGCTACGAGCAGTACTTC.

Comments on this clone: The same CDR3 is also encoded by other DNA sequences in this sample. V and J are TRBV5-1 and TRBJ2-5; 7 bases are a match to TRBD2. V shed 2 bases, J shed 3 bases, and the junction held 4 bases outside the gene matches. Germline V gives CDR1 SGHRS, CDR2 YFSETQ. This CDR3 has 14 residues. The CDR3 bases are TGCGCCAGCAGCTTTTTGGCGGGGGAAGAGACCCAGTACTTC. It specifies CASSFLAGEETQYF.

V usage is TRBV7-2 and J usage is TRBJ2-5, with 8 bases matching TRBD1. Trimming took 2 bases from V and 5 from J; bases not matched to a gene: 10. The length of the CDR3 is 16 residues. Germline CDR1 SGHTA, CDR2 FQGNSA. CDR3 nucleotides: TGTGCCAGCAGCTTAACAGGGGGGAGCGGTCGGGAGACCCAGTACTTC. It encodes CASSLTGGSGRETQYF.

This chain links TRBV3-1 (or the pseudogene TRBV3-2) with TRBJ2-7; unclear D gene. The germline CDR1 and CDR2 sequences are LGHDT and YNNKEL (reference sequence). Trimming took 0 bases from V and 5 from J, leaving 11 bases between them. The CDR3 is 14 residues long. CDR3 DNA: TGTGCCAGCAGCCAAGAGGCATGGAAGGACGAGCAGTACTTC. Translation gives CASSQEAWKDEQYF.

The gene calls are TRBV19 and TRBJ2-7; possibly TRBD1 for D (6 bases). Trimming left V 1 base short and J 3 bases short, with 13 bases between. The CDR3 is 15 amino acids. Germline CDR1 LNHDA, CDR2 SQIVND (reference sequence). The CDR3: CASSIATGTDYEQYF. The CDR3 bases are TGTGCCAGTAGTATAGCGACAGGTACCGACTACGAGCAGTACTTC.

V usage is TRBV19 and J usage is TRBJ2-3, with 11 bases fitting TRBD1. Germline values: CDR1 LNHDA, CDR2 SQIVND (reference sequence). The V segment lost 8 bases and the J segment 4 bases; nucleotides outside the gene matches: 8. The CDR3 consists of 15 residues. The DNA of the CDR3 is TGTGCCAGTGACCGGGACAGGGGGGGCCCAGATACGCAGTATTTT. Residues: CASDRDRGGPDTQYF.

The chain links TRBV4-3 to TRBJ2-3; either TRBD1 or TRBD2 may supply D (5 bases each). Germline loops: CDR1 LGHNA, CDR2 YSLEER. The CDR3 is 14 amino acids. Trimming took off 6 bases at V and 8 bases at J, with 18 bases between the two ends. The CDR3 is CASSHGTSSVTQYF. CDR3 nucleotide sequence: TGCGCCAGCAGTCATGGGACCTCGTCGGTTACGCAGTATTTT.

The chain employs TRBV4-1 and TRBJ1-3, with unresolved D. V was cut by 0 bases and J by 0 bases, with 9 bases left in between. Germline V lookup: CDR1 MGHRA, CDR2 YSYEKL. The CDR3 consists of 16 residues. DNA of the CDR3: TGCGCCAGCAGCCAAGATTCGGCAGTCTCTGGAAACACCATATATTTT. This translates into CASSQDSAVSGNTIYF.

The chain couples TRBV5-4 to TRBJ1-2, with TRBD1 matching over 9 bases. The J segment lost 8 bases and the V segment lost 3 bases, leaving 8 bases of the junction unmatched. Germline CDR1 SGHNT, CDR2 YYREEE (reference sequence). The CDR3 contains 14 residues. The CDR3 DNA follows: TGTGCCAGCAGCTCGACAGGGGGAGCAGGAGGCTACACCTTC. It specifies CASSSTGGAGGYTF.

This clone was observed a single time. This chain connects TRBV12-5 to TRBJ1-5, with D possibly TRBD1 on 6 matching bases. Germline-derived CDR1 and CDR2 are LGHNT and FRNRAP. CDR3 size: 15 residues. The ends were cut back, 0 bases at V and 6 bases at J, with 12 bases in the middle. CDR3 DNA: TGTGCTAGTGGTTTGGTCGGAGGGGGAAGTCAGCCCCAGCATTTT. Protein sequence: CASGLVGGGSQPQHF.

In this sample, this clone turned up once. The gene calls are TRBV6-2 or TRBV6-3 and TRBJ1-1, with D hard to call. This CDR3 spans 14 amino acids. The V gene's germline CDR1 is MNHEY and CDR2 SVGEGT. V was cut by 4 bases and J by 0 bases, with 9 bases left in between. The CDR3 loop is CASSWRALNTEAFF. CDR3 bases: TGTGCCAGCAGTTGGCGCGCGTTGAACACTGAAGCTTTCTTT.

The chain links TRBV28 to TRBJ1-2; 8 nucleotides align to TRBD1. J was trimmed by 11 bases and V by 8 bases; bases with no gene match: 25. CDR1 is MDHEN, CDR2 SYDVKM, per germline. CDR3 length: 17 residues. The CDR3 here is CASLYFRDRRQSWGYTF. The CDR3 DNA reads as TGTGCCAGCCTCTACTTCCGGGACAGGCGTCAAAGTTGGGGGTACACCTTC.

The chain employs TRBV10-2 and TRBJ2-2; no clear D gene. The CDR3 consists of 13 residues. CDR1 WSHSY and CDR2 SAAADI come from the germline V gene. Trimming left V 3 bases short and J 10 bases short, with 12 bases between. CDR3 residues: CASSDSGSTELFF. The CDR3 DNA sequence: TGCGCCAGCAGTGATAGTGGTAGCACGGAGCTGTTTTTT.

This chain connects TRBV27 to TRBJ1-1, with D maybe TRBD1 (5 bases). Germline V gene lookup returns CDR1 MNHEY and CDR2 SMNVEV (reference sequence). CDR3 length: 16 amino acids. With 3 bases removed from V and 1 base from J, the gap between germline ends came to 15 bases. The CDR3 reads CASSLTGAFPNTEAFF. DNA for the CDR3: TGTGCCAGCAGTTTGACCGGGGCGTTTCCGAACACTGAAGCTTTCTTT.

The J gene is TRBJ1-1, the V gene TRBV7-9, with 9 bases identical to TRBD1. The CDR3 has 15 residues. Germline CDR1 reads SEHNR; CDR2 reads FQNEAQ (reference sequence). With 5 bases clipped from V and 8 bases from J, the junction kept 12 bases outside the gene matches. The chain's CDR3 is CASSAPGQGTREAFF. Here the CDR3 DNA reads TGTGCCAGCAGCGCACCGGGACAGGGCACTCGGGAAGCTTTCTTT. Drawing the rest from reference TRBV7-9 and TRBJ1-1, the complete variable domain is DTGVSQNPRHKITKRGQNVTFRCDPISEHNRLYWYRQTLGQGPEFLTYFQNEAQLEKSRLLSDRFSAERPKGSFSTLEIQRTEQGDSAMYLCASSAPGQGTREAFFGQGTRLTVV.

The chain joins TRBV20-1 to TRBJ2-1, with D tentatively TRBD1 (6 bases). Per the germline V gene, CDR1 is DFQATT and CDR2 is SNEGSKA (reference sequence). V was pared by 3 bases and J by 3 bases, with 18 bases between. This CDR3 spans 16 amino acids. CDR3 DNA: TGCAGTGCTAGTTCGGGACACTCAACGGGCTACAATGAGCAGTTCTTC. This codes for CSASSGHSTGYNEQFF.

The chain has TRBV10-3 and TRBJ2-7; no firm D call. Germline V gene sequence: CDR1 ENHRY, CDR2 SYGVKD. The V end was cut by 8 bases, the J end by 0 bases, with 11 bases between. CDR3 size: 13 residues. Written as DNA, the CDR3 is TGTGCCATCGCGAACGGCTACTCCTACGAGCAGTACTTC. Amino acids: CAIANGYSYEQYF.

J is TRBJ2-3 and V is TRBV5-5; 8 bases are shared with TRBD2. Germline CDR1 is SGHKS and CDR2 is YYEKEE (reference sequence). Trimming removed 4 bases from V and 1 base from J; junction bases left unmatched: 17. This CDR3 has 19 residues. In DNA, the CDR3 is TGTGCCAGCAGCCCTGACTCCCCCGGACTAGCACTTGGCACAGATACGCAGTATTTT. It specifies CASSPDSPGLALGTDTQYF.

This chain joins TRBV19 and TRBJ1-5; 7 bases agree with TRBD1. The CDR3 has 14 residues. V was clipped by 2 bases and J by 8 bases; unmatched bases: 6. Germline CDR1 and CDR2: LNHDA and SQIVND (reference sequence). CDR3 in DNA: TGTGCCAGTAGTATAAGGGGGCGGGATGAGCCCCAGCATTTT. It codes for CASSIRGRDEPQHF. The full variable domain, in which reference TRBV19 and TRBJ1-5 provide the parts outside the CDR3, is DGGITQSPKYLFRKEGQNVTLSCEQNLNHDAMYWYRQDPGQGLRLIYYSQIVNDFQKGDIAEGYSVSREKKESFPLTVTSAQKNPTAFYLCASSIRGRDEPQHFGDGTRLSIL.

The chain joins TRBV28 to TRBJ1-1, with TRBD1 identical over 10 bases. CDR1 is MDHEN and CDR2 is SYDVKM in the germline V gene. The CDR3 has 15 residues. The ends lost 5 bases at V and 6 bases at J; junction bases unmatched: 9. The CDR3 loop is CASSRRQGARSEAFF. DNA for the CDR3: TGTGCCAGCAGTCGTAGACAGGGGGCTCGCTCTGAAGCTTTCTTT. Using reference TRBV28 and TRBJ1-1 for the parts outside the CDR3, the full variable domain is DVKVTQSSRYLVKRTGEKVFLECVQDMDHENMFWYRQDPGLGLRLIYFSYDVKMKEKGDIPEGYSVSREKKERFSLILESASTNQTSMYLCASSRRQGARSEAFFGQGTRLTVV.